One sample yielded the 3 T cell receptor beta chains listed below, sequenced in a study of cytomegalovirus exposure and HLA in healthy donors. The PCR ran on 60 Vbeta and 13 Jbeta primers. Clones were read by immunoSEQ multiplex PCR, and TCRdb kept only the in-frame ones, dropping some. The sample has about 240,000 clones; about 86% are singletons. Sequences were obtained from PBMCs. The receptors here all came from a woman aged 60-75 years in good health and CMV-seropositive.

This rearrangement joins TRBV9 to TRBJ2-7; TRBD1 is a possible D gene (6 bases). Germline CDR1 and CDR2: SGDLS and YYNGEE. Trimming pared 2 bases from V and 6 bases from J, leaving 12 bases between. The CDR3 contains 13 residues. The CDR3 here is CASSVKTGSEQYF. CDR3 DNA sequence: TGTGCCAGCAGCGTCAAAACAGGGAGCGAGCAGTACTTC.

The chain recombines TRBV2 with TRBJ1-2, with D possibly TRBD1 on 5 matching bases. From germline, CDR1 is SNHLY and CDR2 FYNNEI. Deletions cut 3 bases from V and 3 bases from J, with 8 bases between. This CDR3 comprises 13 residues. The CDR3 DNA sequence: TGTGCCAGCAGTGACAGGGATCACTATGGCTACACCTTC. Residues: CASSDRDHYGYTF.

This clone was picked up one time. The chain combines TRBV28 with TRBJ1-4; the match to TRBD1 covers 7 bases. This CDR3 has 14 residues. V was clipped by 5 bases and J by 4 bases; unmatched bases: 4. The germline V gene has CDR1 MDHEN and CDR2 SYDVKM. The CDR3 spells CASSTQGYNEKLFF. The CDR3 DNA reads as TGTGCCAGCAGTACACAGGGGTATAATGAAAAACTGTTTTTT. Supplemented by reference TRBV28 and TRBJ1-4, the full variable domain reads DVKVTQSSRYLVKRTGEKVFLECVQDMDHENMFWYRQDPGLGLRLIYFSYDVKMKEKGDIPEGYSVSREKKERFSLILESASTNQTSMYLCASSTQGYNEKLFFGSGTQLSVL.